The clone carrying this T cell receptor (beta chain) was detected once. The entry originates in a study of T cell changes during pregnancy in multiple sclerosis. Only in-frame clones appear in the TCRdb table, and some are missing; sequencing was by immunoSEQ multiplex PCR. This table has roughly 100,000 clones, 85% to 95% appearing once. J was trimmed by 6 bases and V by 3 bases; bases with no gene match: 1. CDR3 length: 12 residues. Germline V gives CDR1 SEHNR, CDR2 FQNEAQ (reference sequence). This TCR was sampled from a female donor with multiple sclerosis, enrolled in a pregnancy study. The V gene is TRBV7-9, the J gene TRBJ1-1, with 7 bases that match TRBD1. The material sequenced was peripheral blood, taken after pregnancy. The CDR3 DNA reads TGTGCCAGCAGCTTCGGGACAGCTGAAGCTTTCTTT. As protein: CASSFGTAEAFF.